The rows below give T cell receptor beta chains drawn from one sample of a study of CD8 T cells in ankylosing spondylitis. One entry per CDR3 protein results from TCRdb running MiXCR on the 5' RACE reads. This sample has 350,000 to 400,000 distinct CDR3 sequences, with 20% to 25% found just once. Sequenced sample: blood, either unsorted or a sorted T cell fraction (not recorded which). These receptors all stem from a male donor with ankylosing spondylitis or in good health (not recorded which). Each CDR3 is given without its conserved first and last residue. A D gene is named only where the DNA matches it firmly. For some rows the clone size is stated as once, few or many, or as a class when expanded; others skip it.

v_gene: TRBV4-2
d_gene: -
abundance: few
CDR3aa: ASSQHRDLAYNSPLH

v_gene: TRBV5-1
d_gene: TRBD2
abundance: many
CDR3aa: ASSVRLAGSNEQF

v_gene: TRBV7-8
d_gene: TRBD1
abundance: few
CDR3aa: AIPDRESTGELF

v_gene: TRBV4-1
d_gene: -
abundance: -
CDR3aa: ASSQAGGTQY

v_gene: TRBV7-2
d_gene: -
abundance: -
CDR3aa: ASSLFSVMVSTDTQY

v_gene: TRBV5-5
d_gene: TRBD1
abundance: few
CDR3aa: ASSLGQGATGELF

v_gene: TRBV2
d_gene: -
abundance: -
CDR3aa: ASNWAGTYYEQY

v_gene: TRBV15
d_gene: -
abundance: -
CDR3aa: ATSRDAVGTQY

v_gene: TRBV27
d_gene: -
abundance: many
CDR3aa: ASSFTGPPLEQF

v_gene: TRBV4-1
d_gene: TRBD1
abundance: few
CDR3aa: ASSQRQGSTYEQY

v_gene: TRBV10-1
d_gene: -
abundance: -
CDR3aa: ASSEYIGGRGEQY

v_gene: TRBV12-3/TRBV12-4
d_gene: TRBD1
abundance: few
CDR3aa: ASSSTGDRGSEQY

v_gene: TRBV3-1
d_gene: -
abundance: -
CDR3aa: ASSGPNRDTQY

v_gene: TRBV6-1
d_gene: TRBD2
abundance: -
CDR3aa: ASSPTSGGTTGELF

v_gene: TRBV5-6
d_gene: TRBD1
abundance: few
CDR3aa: ASSQVTGGHQH

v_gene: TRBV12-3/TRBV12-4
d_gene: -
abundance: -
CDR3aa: ASIKGSAEPNEKLF

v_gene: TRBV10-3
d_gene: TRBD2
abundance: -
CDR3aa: AISELAGGPGEQF

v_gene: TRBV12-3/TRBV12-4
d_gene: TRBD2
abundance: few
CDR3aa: ASSLVVGLADNEQF

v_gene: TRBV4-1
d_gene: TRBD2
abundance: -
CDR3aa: ASSQGTSGGPISGANVLT

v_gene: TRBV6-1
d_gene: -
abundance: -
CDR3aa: ASHNEAKNIQY

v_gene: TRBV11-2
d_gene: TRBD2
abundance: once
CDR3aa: ASSWPGGGYEQY

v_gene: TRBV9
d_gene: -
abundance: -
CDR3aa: ASSVVASENNEQF

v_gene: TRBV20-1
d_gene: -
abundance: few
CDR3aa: SARPLTETYEQY

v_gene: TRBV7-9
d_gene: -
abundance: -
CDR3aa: AGSSRGDSYNEQF

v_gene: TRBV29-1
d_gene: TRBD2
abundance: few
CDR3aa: SVVGTSGGGSYEQY

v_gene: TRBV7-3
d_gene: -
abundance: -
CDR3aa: ASSEKGGSRADTQY

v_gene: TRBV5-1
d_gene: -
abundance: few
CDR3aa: ASSLSGAQY

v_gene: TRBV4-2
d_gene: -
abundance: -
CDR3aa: ASSQDLLSGPGELF

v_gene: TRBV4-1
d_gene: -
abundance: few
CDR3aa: ASSQDYVGGYT

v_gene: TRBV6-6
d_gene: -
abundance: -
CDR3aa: ASSGIAEETQY

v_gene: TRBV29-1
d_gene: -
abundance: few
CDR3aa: SVEGSWREDNEQF

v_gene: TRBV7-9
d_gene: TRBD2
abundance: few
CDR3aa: ASSLGLAERTDTQY

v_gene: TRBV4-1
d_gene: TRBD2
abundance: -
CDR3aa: ASSQEVAGSTDTQY

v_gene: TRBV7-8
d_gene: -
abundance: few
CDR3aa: ASSPRTENNEQF

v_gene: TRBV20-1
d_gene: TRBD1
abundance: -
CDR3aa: SARSLQTGVREQY

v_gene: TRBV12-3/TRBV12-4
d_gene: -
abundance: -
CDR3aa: ASQETDTQY

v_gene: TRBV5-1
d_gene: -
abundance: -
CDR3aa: ASSLANRQDTGELF

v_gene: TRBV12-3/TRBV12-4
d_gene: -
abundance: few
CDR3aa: ASSFLLSTGELF

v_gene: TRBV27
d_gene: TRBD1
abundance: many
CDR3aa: ASSLGQGAYEQY

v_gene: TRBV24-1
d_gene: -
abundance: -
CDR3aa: ATSAPAGIY

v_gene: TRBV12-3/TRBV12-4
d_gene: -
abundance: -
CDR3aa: ASSPNPTRLNYGYT

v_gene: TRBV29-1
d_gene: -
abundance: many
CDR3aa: SVEGLDSSITQY

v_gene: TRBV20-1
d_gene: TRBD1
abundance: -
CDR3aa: SARDVPGQGNTGELF

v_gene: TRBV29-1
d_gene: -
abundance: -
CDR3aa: SVEFPGGDTEAF

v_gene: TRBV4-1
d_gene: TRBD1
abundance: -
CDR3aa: ASSQWDRGVADTQY

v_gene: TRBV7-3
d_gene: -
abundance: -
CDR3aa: ASSLNGQATDTQY

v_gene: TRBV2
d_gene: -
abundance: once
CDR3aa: ASDKGRSYNEQF

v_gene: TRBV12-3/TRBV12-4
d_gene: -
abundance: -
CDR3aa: ASSFRDLLTNTGELF

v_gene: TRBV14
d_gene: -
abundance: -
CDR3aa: ASSQVVRGGEQY

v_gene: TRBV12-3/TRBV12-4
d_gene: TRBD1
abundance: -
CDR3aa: ASSFIGQGYYGYT

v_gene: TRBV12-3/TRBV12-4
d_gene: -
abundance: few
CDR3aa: ASPDSDNQPQH

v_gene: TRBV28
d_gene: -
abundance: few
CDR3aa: ASSRRQGSSEQY

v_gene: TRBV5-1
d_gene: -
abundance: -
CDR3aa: ASSFYAEGRGSYEQY

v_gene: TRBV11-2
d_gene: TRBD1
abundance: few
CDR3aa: ASSLVGQPNSYEQY